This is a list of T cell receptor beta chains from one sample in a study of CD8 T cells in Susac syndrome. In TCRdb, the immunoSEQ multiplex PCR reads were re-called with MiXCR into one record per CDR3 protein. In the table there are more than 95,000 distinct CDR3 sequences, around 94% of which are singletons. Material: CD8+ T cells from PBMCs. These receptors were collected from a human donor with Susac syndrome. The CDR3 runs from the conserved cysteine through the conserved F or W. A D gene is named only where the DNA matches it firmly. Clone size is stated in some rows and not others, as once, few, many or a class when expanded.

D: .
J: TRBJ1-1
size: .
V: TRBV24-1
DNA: TGTGCCGCCTGGGGAGTCTCGAACACTGAAGCTTTCTTT
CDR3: CAAWGVSNTEAFF

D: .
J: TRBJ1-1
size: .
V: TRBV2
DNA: TGTGCCACCAAGAGACAGGCCAGCACTGAAGCTTTCTTT
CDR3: CATKRQASTEAFF

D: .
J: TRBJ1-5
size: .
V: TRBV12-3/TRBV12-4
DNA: TGTGCCAGCAGTTTGGGTACACCTAATCAGCCCCAGCATTTT
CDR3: CASSLGTPNQPQHF

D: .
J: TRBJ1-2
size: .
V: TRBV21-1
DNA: TGTGCCAGCAGCAAAAGAGGACACGGAAACTATGGCTACACCTTC
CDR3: CASSKRGHGNYGYTF

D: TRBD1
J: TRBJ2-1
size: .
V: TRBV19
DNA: TGTGCCAGTAGTACATTACAGGGGGCGAGGAATGAGCAGTTCTTC
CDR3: CASSTLQGARNEQFF

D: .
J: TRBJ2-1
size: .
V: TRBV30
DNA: TGTGCCTGGAGTGTAGGCGGGGGCATTTATGAGCAGTTCTTC
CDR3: CAWSVGGGIYEQFF

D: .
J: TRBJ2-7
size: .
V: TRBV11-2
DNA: TGTGCCAGCAGCTATGGACGGTCTGAGCAGTACTTC
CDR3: CASSYGRSEQYF

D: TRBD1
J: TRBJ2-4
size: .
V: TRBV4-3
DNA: TGCGCCAGCAGCCAAGGGACAGGGGTGGCCAAAAACATTCAGTACTTC
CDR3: CASSQGTGVAKNIQYF

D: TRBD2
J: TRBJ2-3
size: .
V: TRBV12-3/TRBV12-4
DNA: TGTGCCAGCAGTTCTTGGCTAGCGGGAGACACAGATACGCAGTATTTT
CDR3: CASSSWLAGDTDTQYF

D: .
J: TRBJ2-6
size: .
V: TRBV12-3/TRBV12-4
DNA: TGTGCCAGCAGTTTGTGGGGGGCCAACGTCCTGACTTTC
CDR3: CASSLWGANVLTF

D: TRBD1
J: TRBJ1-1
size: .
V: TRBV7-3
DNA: TGTGCCAGCAGGGAACAGGGGCGAACTGAAGCTTTCTTT
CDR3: CASREQGRTEAFF

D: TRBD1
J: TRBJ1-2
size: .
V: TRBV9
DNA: TGTGCCAGCAGCGTGAGCGGGACAGGGGGCGGGTCTGGCTACACCTTC
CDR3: CASSVSGTGGGSGYTF

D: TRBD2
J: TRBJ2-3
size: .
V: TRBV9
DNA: TGTGCCAGCAGCGACAGCGGGGGAAGGGCAGATACGCAGTATTTT
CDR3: CASSDSGGRADTQYF

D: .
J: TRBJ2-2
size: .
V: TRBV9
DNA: TGTGCCAGTAACGCGAACACCGGGGAGCTGTTTTTT
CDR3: CASNANTGELFF

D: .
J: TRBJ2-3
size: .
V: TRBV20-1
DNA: TGCAGTGCTATCGGGCTAGACTATACAGATACGCAGTATTTT
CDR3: CSAIGLDYTDTQYF

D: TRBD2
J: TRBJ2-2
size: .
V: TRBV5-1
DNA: TGCGCCAGCAGAGCGGCTAGCGGGAGGGCCGTCGGCACCGGGGAGCTGTTTTTT
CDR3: CASRAASGRAVGTGELFF

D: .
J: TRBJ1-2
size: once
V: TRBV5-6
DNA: TGTGCCAGCAGCTTTACAGGGAGTAACTATGGCTACACCTTC
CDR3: CASSFTGSNYGYTF

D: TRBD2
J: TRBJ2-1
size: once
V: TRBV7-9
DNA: TGTGCCAGCAGCCCAAAAACGGGACTAGCACTTCACAATGAGCAGTTCTTC
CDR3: CASSPKTGLALHNEQFF

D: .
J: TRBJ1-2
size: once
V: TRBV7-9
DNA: TGTGCCAGCAGAAAGAGCATTGGGGAATGGGGTGGCTACACCTTC
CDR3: CASRKSIGEWGGYTF

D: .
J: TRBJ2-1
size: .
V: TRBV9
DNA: TGTGCCAGCAGCGTAGCCGTATTCGATGAGCAGTTCTTC
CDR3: CASSVAVFDEQFF

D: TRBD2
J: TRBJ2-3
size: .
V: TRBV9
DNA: TGTGCCAGCAGCCCCCCCCAGGGAGGGGATACGCAGTATTTT
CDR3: CASSPPQGGDTQYF

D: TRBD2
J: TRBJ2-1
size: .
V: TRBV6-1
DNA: TGTGCCAGCAGCTCCGTCCTAGCGGCCAGCTCCTACAATGAGCAGTTCTTC
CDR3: CASSSVLAASSYNEQFF

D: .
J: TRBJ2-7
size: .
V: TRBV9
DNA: TGTGCCAGCAGCGTAGGGGATCGGGTTAGCGAGCAGTACTTC
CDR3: CASSVGDRVSEQYF

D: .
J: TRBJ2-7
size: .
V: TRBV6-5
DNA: TGTGCCAGCAGTTACGGTTCCGAATTCACCTACGAGCAGTACTTC
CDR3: CASSYGSEFTYEQYF

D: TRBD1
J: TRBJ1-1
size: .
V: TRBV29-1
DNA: TGCAGCGTTGAAGGGTCGGGGGCAGGGGGAGTATTGAACACTGAAGCTTTCTTT
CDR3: CSVEGSGAGGVLNTEAFF

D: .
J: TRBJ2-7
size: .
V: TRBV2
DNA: TGTGCCAGCATTTCCAGGAACTACGAGCAGTACTTC
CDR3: CASISRNYEQYF

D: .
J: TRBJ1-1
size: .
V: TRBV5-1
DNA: TGCGCCAGCAGCCTCCCGGGACAAGCGAACACTGAAGCTTTCTTT
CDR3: CASSLPGQANTEAFF

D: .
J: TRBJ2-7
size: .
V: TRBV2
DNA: TGTGCCAGCAGTGAGGGCCGCGCTAGTACCTACGAGCAGTACTTC
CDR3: CASSEGRASTYEQYF

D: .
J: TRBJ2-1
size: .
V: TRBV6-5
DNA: TGTGCCAGCAGTTACGTCGGGGAAGGGTCATACAATGAGCAGTTCTTC
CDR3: CASSYVGEGSYNEQFF

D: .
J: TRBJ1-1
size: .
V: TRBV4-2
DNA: TGTGCCAGCAGCCCGAGTAGGGGGGCTGAAGCTTTCTTT
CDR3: CASSPSRGAEAFF

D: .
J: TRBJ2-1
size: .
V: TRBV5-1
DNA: TGCGCCAGCAGCTTGGTGGCGAGCGCTTACTCCTACAATGAGCAGTTCTTC
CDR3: CASSLVASAYSYNEQFF

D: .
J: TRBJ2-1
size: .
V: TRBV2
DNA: TGTGCCAGCAAGAAAGGGGGGGCCGCATTCAATGAGCAGTTCTTC
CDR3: CASKKGGAAFNEQFF

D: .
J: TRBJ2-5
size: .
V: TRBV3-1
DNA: TGTGCCAGCAGCCAACCGACTGAGTACCAAGAGACCCAGTACTTC
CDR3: CASSQPTEYQETQYF

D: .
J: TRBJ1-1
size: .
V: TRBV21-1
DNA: TGTGCCAACCCGAGACAGGGGAAGAACACTGAAGCTTTCTTT
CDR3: CANPRQGKNTEAFF

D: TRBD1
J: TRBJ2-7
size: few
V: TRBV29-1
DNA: TGCAGCGCCGGACAGGGAATGTTCGCCGAGCAGTACTTC
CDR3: CSAGQGMFAEQYF

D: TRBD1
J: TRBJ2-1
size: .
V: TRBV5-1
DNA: TGCGCCAGCAGCGAGACAGGGAGCTCCTACAATGAGCAGTTCTTC
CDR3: CASSETGSSYNEQFF

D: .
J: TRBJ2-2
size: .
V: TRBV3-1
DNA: TGTGCCAGCAGCCAAGCGGGGGCGCACACCGGGGAGCTGTTTTTT
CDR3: CASSQAGAHTGELFF

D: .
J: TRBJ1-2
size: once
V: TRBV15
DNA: TGTGCCACCAGCAGAGATGCGGCGGATGCCTATGGCTACACCTTC
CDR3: CATSRDAADAYGYTF

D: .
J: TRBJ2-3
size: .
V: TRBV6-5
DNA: TGTGCCAGCAGTTACTCGGGGACCGACCCTAGCACAGATACGCAGTATTTT
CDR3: CASSYSGTDPSTDTQYF

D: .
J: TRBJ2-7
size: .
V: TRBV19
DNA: TGTGCCAGTAGTTTCGGTAGGGCCGACCACTCCTACGAGCAGTACTTC
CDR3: CASSFGRADHSYEQYF

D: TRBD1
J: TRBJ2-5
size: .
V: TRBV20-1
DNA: TGCAGTGCTAGGGCAACGGGACAGTACCAAGAGACCCAGTACTTC
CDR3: CSARATGQYQETQYF

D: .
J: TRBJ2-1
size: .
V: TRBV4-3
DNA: TGCGCCAGCAGGCAAACAACTGTCTCATTGGTTGAGCAGTTCTTC
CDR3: CASRQTTVSLVEQFF

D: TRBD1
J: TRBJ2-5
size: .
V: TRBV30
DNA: TGTGCCTGGAGTATCCACCCCGGGACAGGGGGGGAGACCCAGTACTTC
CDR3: CAWSIHPGTGGETQYF

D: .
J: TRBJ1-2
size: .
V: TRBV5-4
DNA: TGTGCCAGCAGCACCCATGGGGGGGCAGACTATGGCTACACCTTC
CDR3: CASSTHGGADYGYTF

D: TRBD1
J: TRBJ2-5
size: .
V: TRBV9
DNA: TGTGCCAGCAGCGCAATCCCGGGACAGGCTCAAGAGACCCAGTACTTC
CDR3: CASSAIPGQAQETQYF

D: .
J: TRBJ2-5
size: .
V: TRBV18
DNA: TGTGCCAGCTCAACACCGGGATCCCAAGAGACCCAGTACTTC
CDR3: CASSTPGSQETQYF

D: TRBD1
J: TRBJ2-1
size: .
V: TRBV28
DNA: TGTGCCAGCAATCCGGACAGGGGGTACAATGAGCAGTTCTTC
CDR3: CASNPDRGYNEQFF

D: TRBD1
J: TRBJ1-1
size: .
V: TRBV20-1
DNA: TGCAGTGCTAGAGGCACAGGGGATAGGAGGATGAACACTGAAGCTTTCTTT
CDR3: CSARGTGDRRMNTEAFF

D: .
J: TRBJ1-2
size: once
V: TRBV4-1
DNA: TGCGCCAGCAGCCAATACCTTACTAACTATGGCTACACCTTC
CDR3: CASSQYLTNYGYTF

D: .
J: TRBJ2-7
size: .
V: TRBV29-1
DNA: TGCAGCGGGGGACACGACCCCTACGAGCAGTACTTC
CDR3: CSGGHDPYEQYF